The rows below give T cell receptor beta chains drawn from one sample of a study of graft-versus-host responses after intestinal transplantation. Some clones are missing from TCRdb's copy, which holds only in-frame ones; the method was immunoSEQ multiplex PCR. The sample holds 15,000 to 20,000 clones, about a third seen once. The sequences come from alloreactive CD4+ T cells from a mixed lymphocyte reaction culture, collected before transplantation. The source is a human patient who was an organ donor for intestinal transplantation. CDR3s include the opening cysteine and the closing phenylalanine or tryptophan. A D gene is named only where the DNA matches it firmly. Rows may omit the clone size; those that give it use once, few, many or a size class.

V gene: TRBV10-3
J gene: TRBJ2-7
D gene: .
clone size: medium-sized
CDR3 protein: CAISQSSYEQYF
CDR3 DNA: TGTGCCATCAGTCAATCCTCCTACGAGCAGTACTTC

V gene: TRBV5-1
J gene: TRBJ1-3
D gene: .
clone size: .
CDR3 protein: CASSPQPSGNTIYF
CDR3 DNA: TGCGCCAGCAGCCCGCAGCCGTCTGGAAACACCATATATTTT

V gene: TRBV5-6
J gene: TRBJ1-4
D gene: TRBD1
clone size: .
CDR3 protein: CASSDQGAGEKLFF
CDR3 DNA: TGTGCCAGCAGCGATCAGGGGGCTGGAGAAAAACTGTTTTTT

V gene: TRBV27
J gene: TRBJ2-1
D gene: TRBD2
clone size: .
CDR3 protein: CASSFLAGVTYNEQFF
CDR3 DNA: TGTGCCAGCAGTTTTCTAGCGGGAGTAACCTACAATGAGCAGTTCTTC

V gene: TRBV10-3
J gene: TRBJ2-3
D gene: TRBD2
clone size: .
CDR3 protein: CAISASVSGVTDTQYF
CDR3 DNA: TGTGCCATCAGTGCCTCGGTTAGCGGGGTCACAGATACGCAGTATTTT

V gene: TRBV19
J gene: TRBJ1-1
D gene: TRBD1
clone size: medium-sized
CDR3 protein: CARDRGGVAFF
CDR3 DNA: TGTGCCAGAGACAGGGGAGGGGTGGCTTTCTTT

V gene: TRBV7-8
J gene: TRBJ1-4
D gene: .
clone size: few
CDR3 protein: CASSLAVLQGTEVATNEKLFF
CDR3 DNA: TGTGCCAGCAGCTTAGCGGTCCTGCAGGGGACGGAAGTTGCAACTAATGAAAAACTGTTTTTT

V gene: TRBV2
J gene: TRBJ1-3
D gene: TRBD1
clone size: medium-sized
CDR3 protein: CASSPTGAGNTIYF
CDR3 DNA: TGTGCCAGCAGTCCGACAGGGGCTGGAAACACCATATATTTT

V gene: TRBV21-1
J gene: TRBJ2-7
D gene: .
clone size: .
CDR3 protein: CASSGCWAWEQYF
CDR3 DNA: TGTGCCAGCAGCGGTTGTTGGGCTTGGGAGCAGTACTTC

V gene: TRBV5-6
J gene: TRBJ2-7
D gene: .
clone size: .
CDR3 protein: CASSFFGGIPAGQYF
CDR3 DNA: TGTGCCAGCAGCTTCTTTGGGGGAATCCCCGCGGGGCAGTACTTC

V gene: TRBV5-1
J gene: TRBJ2-5
D gene: .
clone size: .
CDR3 protein: CASSLALGGGETQYF
CDR3 DNA: TGCGCCAGCAGCTTGGCCTTAGGAGGGGGAGAGACCCAGTACTTC

V gene: TRBV7-9
J gene: TRBJ1-4
D gene: .
clone size: few
CDR3 protein: CASSLDTTNEKLFF
CDR3 DNA: TGTGCCAGCAGCTTAGACACAACTAATGAAAAACTGTTTTTT

V gene: TRBV7-1
J gene: TRBJ1-2
D gene: .
clone size: .
CDR3 protein: CASSLAAGYGYTF
CDR3 DNA: TGTGCCAGCAGCTTAGCGGCCGGGTATGGCTACACCTTC

V gene: TRBV6-1
J gene: TRBJ1-3
D gene: .
clone size: once
CDR3 protein: CASSEALGWSANTIYF
CDR3 DNA: TGTGCCAGCAGTGAAGCGTTAGGCTGGAGCGCCAACACCATATATTTT

V gene: TRBV10-3
J gene: TRBJ1-3
D gene: .
clone size: .
CDR3 protein: CAISESWQGRETIYF
CDR3 DNA: TGTGCCATCAGTGAAAGTTGGCAGGGCCGAGAGACCATATATTTT

V gene: TRBV4-2
J gene: TRBJ1-5
D gene: .
clone size: .
CDR3 protein: CASSPAGLTNQPQHF
CDR3 DNA: TGTGCCAGCAGCCCTGCGGGCCTTACTAATCAGCCCCAGCATTTT

V gene: TRBV30
J gene: TRBJ2-3
D gene: TRBD2
clone size: .
CDR3 protein: CAWSWASGSFTDTQYF
CDR3 DNA: TGTGCCTGGAGTTGGGCAAGCGGGAGTTTCACAGATACGCAGTATTTT

V gene: TRBV10-3
J gene: TRBJ1-3
D gene: .
clone size: few
CDR3 protein: CAISQGSGNTIYF
CDR3 DNA: TGTGCCATCAGTCAGGGGTCTGGAAACACCATATATTTT

V gene: TRBV30
J gene: TRBJ1-3
D gene: .
clone size: few
CDR3 protein: CAWSPAGRGNTIYF
CDR3 DNA: TGTGCCTGGAGCCCGGCGGGCAGGGGAAACACCATATATTTT

V gene: TRBV11-3
J gene: TRBJ1-2
D gene: .
clone size: .
CDR3 protein: CASSVGANYGYTF
CDR3 DNA: TGTGCCAGCAGCGTGGGAGCTAACTATGGCTACACCTTC

V gene: TRBV5-1
J gene: TRBJ2-7
D gene: TRBD2
clone size: .
CDR3 protein: CASSLAPVLLRSGSGYEQYF
CDR3 DNA: TGCGCCAGCAGCTTGGCCCCAGTTCTTCTTCGGAGCGGGAGTGGGTACGAGCAGTACTTC

V gene: TRBV30
J gene: TRBJ2-1
D gene: .
clone size: .
CDR3 protein: CAWSRLGNEQFF
CDR3 DNA: TGTGCCTGGAGTCGACTGGGAAATGAGCAGTTCTTC

V gene: TRBV4-2
J gene: TRBJ2-3
D gene: TRBD2
clone size: few
CDR3 protein: CASSPTSGRDDTQYF
CDR3 DNA: TGTGCCAGCAGCCCGACTAGCGGGAGGGATGATACGCAGTATTTT

V gene: TRBV5-1
J gene: TRBJ2-5
D gene: .
clone size: few
CDR3 protein: CASSYGAAQETQYF
CDR3 DNA: TGCGCCAGCAGCTATGGGGCGGCCCAAGAGACCCAGTACTTC

V gene: TRBV6-6
J gene: TRBJ2-2
D gene: .
clone size: few
CDR3 protein: CASSYPGELFF
CDR3 DNA: TGTGCCAGCAGTTACCCCGGGGAGCTGTTTTTT

V gene: TRBV29-1
J gene: TRBJ2-7
D gene: .
clone size: .
CDR3 protein: CSALFRGEQYF
CDR3 DNA: TGCAGCGCCCTCTTTAGGGGTGAGCAGTACTTC

V gene: TRBV5-6
J gene: TRBJ1-2
D gene: .
clone size: .
CDR3 protein: CASSLARDYGYTF
CDR3 DNA: TGTGCCAGCAGCTTGGCCAGGGACTATGGCTACACCTTC

V gene: TRBV28
J gene: TRBJ1-1
D gene: .
clone size: .
CDR3 protein: CASSSLDGDTEAFF
CDR3 DNA: TGTGCCAGCAGTTCTCTGGACGGAGACACTGAAGCTTTCTTT

V gene: TRBV5-1
J gene: TRBJ2-3
D gene: .
clone size: few
CDR3 protein: CASSFLLAGSDTQYF
CDR3 DNA: TGCGCCAGCAGCTTCCTCTTGGCGGGAAGTGATACGCAGTATTTT

V gene: TRBV2
J gene: TRBJ2-3
D gene: .
clone size: few
CDR3 protein: CASSEVDTQYF
CDR3 DNA: TGTGCCAGCAGTGAAGTGGATACGCAGTATTTT

V gene: TRBV28
J gene: TRBJ1-1
D gene: TRBD1
clone size: .
CDR3 protein: CASSVGTGTPSPQAFF
CDR3 DNA: TGTGCCAGCAGTGTAGGGACAGGCACACCCAGCCCACAAGCTTTCTTT

V gene: TRBV2
J gene: TRBJ2-4
D gene: .
clone size: .
CDR3 protein: CASSAPVLDIQYF
CDR3 DNA: TGTGCCAGCAGCGCCCCAGTGCTGGACATTCAGTACTTC

V gene: TRBV13
J gene: TRBJ1-1
D gene: .
clone size: medium-sized
CDR3 protein: CASSLERNTEAFF
CDR3 DNA: TGTGCCAGCAGCTTAGAGCGCAACACTGAAGCTTTCTTT

V gene: TRBV30
J gene: TRBJ2-3
D gene: TRBD2
clone size: .
CDR3 protein: CAWSRLAGAPDTQYF
CDR3 DNA: TGTGCCTGGAGTCGACTAGCGGGAGCTCCAGATACGCAGTATTTT

V gene: TRBV11-2
J gene: TRBJ2-1
D gene: TRBD2
clone size: few
CDR3 protein: CASSLDSGTSGNEQFF
CDR3 DNA: TGTGCCAGCAGCTTAGATTCCGGGACTAGCGGGAATGAGCAGTTCTTC